Listed below are T cell receptor beta chains from one sample, sequenced in a study of blood T cell repertoires in COVID-19. The repertoire was sequenced with immunoSEQ multiplex PCR; TCRdb's copy has only in-frame clones and lacks some. The table lists some 310,000 clones, around nine tenths of them singletons. The specimen sequenced was PBMCs or T cells enriched from blood (not recorded which). These receptors all stem from a woman aged 25 to 45 who had recovered from COVID-19. The CDR3 runs from the conserved cysteine through the conserved F or W. Fields, in order: D gene, J gene, V gene, clone size, CDR3 DNA, CDR3 protein. D genes are given only for firm matches. Rows may omit the clone size; those that give it use once, few, many or a size class.

d_call: -
j_call: TRBJ2-7
v_call: TRBV28
clone_size: -
cdr3_nt: TGTGCCAGCAGTTTACAGAGCTTGAGGACCTACGAGCAGTACTTC
cdr3_aa: CASSLQSLRTYEQYF

d_call: TRBD2
j_call: TRBJ2-1
v_call: TRBV10-2
clone_size: -
cdr3_nt: TGCGCCAGCAGTGCCCTAGCGGGGGTCGACAATGAGCAGTTCTTC
cdr3_aa: CASSALAGVDNEQFF

d_call: -
j_call: TRBJ2-7
v_call: TRBV7-2
clone_size: -
cdr3_nt: TGTGCCAGCAGCTTAGGCGTGCTAGGTTTATACGAGCAGTACTTC
cdr3_aa: CASSLGVLGLYEQYF

d_call: -
j_call: TRBJ2-2
v_call: TRBV10-1
clone_size: -
cdr3_nt: TGCGCCAGCCAGGGGACCGGGGAGCTGTTTTTT
cdr3_aa: CASQGTGELFF

d_call: -
j_call: TRBJ2-2
v_call: TRBV18
clone_size: -
cdr3_nt: TGTGCCAGCTCACCACAGAGCGGGGAGCTGTTTTTT
cdr3_aa: CASSPQSGELFF

d_call: TRBD2
j_call: TRBJ2-3
v_call: TRBV11-1
clone_size: -
cdr3_nt: TGTGCCAGCAGCTTAGCCGGACTAGCGGGAGGGCAGGATACGCAGTATTTT
cdr3_aa: CASSLAGLAGGQDTQYF

d_call: TRBD1
j_call: TRBJ1-1
v_call: TRBV18
clone_size: once
cdr3_nt: TGTGCCAGCTCATCTACCGGGACAGGGACAGAAGCTTTCTTT
cdr3_aa: CASSSTGTGTEAFF

d_call: -
j_call: TRBJ1-2
v_call: TRBV19
clone_size: -
cdr3_nt: TGTGCCAGTAGGGGGTCGGGGTCCAGGCCCCCCAACTATGGCTACACCTTC
cdr3_aa: CASRGSGSRPPNYGYTF

d_call: -
j_call: TRBJ1-1
v_call: TRBV12-3/TRBV12-4
clone_size: -
cdr3_nt: TGTGCCAGCAGTTTATTGGCAGACACTGAAGCTTTCTTT
cdr3_aa: CASSLLADTEAFF

d_call: -
j_call: TRBJ2-7
v_call: TRBV27
clone_size: -
cdr3_nt: TGTGCCAGCAAACTCAGGGTAAGCCGTGCCGAGCAGTACTTC
cdr3_aa: CASKLRVSRAEQYF

d_call: -
j_call: TRBJ2-7
v_call: TRBV28
clone_size: -
cdr3_nt: TGTGCCAGCAGTTTACGGGGGGCATCCTACGAGCAGTACTTC
cdr3_aa: CASSLRGASYEQYF

d_call: -
j_call: TRBJ2-1
v_call: TRBV12-5
clone_size: -
cdr3_nt: TGTGCTAGTGGGGTCAGCGGATACTCCTACAATGAGCAGTTCTTC
cdr3_aa: CASGVSGYSYNEQFF